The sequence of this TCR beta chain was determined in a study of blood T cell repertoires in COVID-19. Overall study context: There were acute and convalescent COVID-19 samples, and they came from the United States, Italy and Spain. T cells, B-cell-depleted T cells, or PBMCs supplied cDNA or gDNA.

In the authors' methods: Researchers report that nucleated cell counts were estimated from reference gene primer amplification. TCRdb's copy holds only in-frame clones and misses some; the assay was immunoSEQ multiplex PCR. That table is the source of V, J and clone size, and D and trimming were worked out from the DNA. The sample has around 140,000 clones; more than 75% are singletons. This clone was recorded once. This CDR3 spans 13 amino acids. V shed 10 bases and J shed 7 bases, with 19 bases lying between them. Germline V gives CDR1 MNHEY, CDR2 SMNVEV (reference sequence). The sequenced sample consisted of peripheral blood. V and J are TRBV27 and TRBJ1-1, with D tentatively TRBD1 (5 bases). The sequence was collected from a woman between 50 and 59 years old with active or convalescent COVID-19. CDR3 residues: CATTDSYYGEAFF. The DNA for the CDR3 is TGTGCCACTACCGACAGTTACTACGGTGAAGCTTTCTTT.